The 27 T cell receptor beta chains presented below share a single source sample, sequenced in a study of cytomegalovirus exposure and HLA in healthy donors. Vbeta (60) and Jbeta (13) primers were used in the PCR. This table comes from immunoSEQ multiplex PCR, and its TCRdb copy is limited to in-frame clones, with some not included. The sample yields some 75,000 clones, of which the top ten take up around 7.5%. Sequencing input: PBMCs. The receptors stem from a female donor in good health and CMV-seropositive.

V gene TRBV28 combines with J gene TRBJ1-5; D unclear. The CDR3 is 14 residues long. The germline V gene has CDR1 MDHEN and CDR2 SYDVKM. V lost 6 bases to trimming and J lost 9 bases, with 18 bases between them. Written as DNA, the CDR3 is TGTGCCAGCAGCCCCGCCTTGCTTAGCGGGCCCCAGCATTTT. It specifies CASSPALLSGPQHF.

The chain employs TRBV2 and TRBJ2-3; TRBD2 agrees at 11 bases. Germline-derived CDR1 and CDR2 are SNHLY and FYNNEI. The CDR3 has 15 amino acids. Trimming at V came to 8 bases and at J to 4 bases, leaving 8 bases not matched to a gene. The CDR3 protein is CASGLLAGVPDTQYF. CDR3 coding DNA: TGTGCCAGCGGACTACTAGCGGGAGTTCCAGATACGCAGTATTTT.

The chain links TRBV10-1 to TRBJ2-7; a weak D match, TRBD1 (5 bases). Germline V gene data show CDR1 as WNHNN and CDR2 as SYGVQD (reference sequence). V gave up 4 bases and J gave up 2 bases, with 18 bases separating them. The length of the CDR3 is 16 residues. The CDR3 reads CASSGSRVLSAYEQYF. In DNA, the CDR3 is TGCGCCAGCAGTGGTAGCAGGGTCCTGAGCGCCTACGAGCAGTACTTC.

The chain combines TRBV4-2 with TRBJ2-7, with 11 bases that match TRBD2. In germline, CDR1 is LGHNA, CDR2 YNFKEQ. The CDR3 length is 17 residues. The V and J ends lost 8 bases and 4 bases, in that order; junction bases with no gene match: 16. CDR3 residues: CASAWGLAGGLGYEQYF. The DNA for the CDR3 is TGTGCCAGCGCCTGGGGGCTAGCGGGAGGTCTAGGTTACGAGCAGTACTTC.

Comment on this clone: Other DNA sequences from this sample encode an identical CDR3 as well. CDR3 coding DNA: TGTGCCAGCAGCTTAGGGGGCGGAGGCACAGATACGCAGTATTTT. Encoded protein: CASSLGGGGTDTQYF. The gene calls are TRBV11-3 and TRBJ2-3; weak D call: TRBD1 (5 bases). Trimming removed 1 base from V and 1 base from J, with 9 bases in between. Germline lookup yields CDR1 SGHNT and CDR2 YENEEA. This CDR3 has 15 residues.

The chain combines TRBV9 with TRBJ2-3; D unresolved. V was trimmed by 4 bases and J by 0 bases, leaving 6 bases between them. Germline V gene lookup returns CDR1 SGDLS and CDR2 YYNGEE. The CDR3 length is 13 residues. The CDR3 DNA follows: TGTGCCAGCAGCCCTCCTAGCACAGATACGCAGTATTTT. Its protein product is CASSPPSTDTQYF.

This chain links TRBV6-1 with TRBJ1-1; 7 bases align to TRBD1. The V gene's germline CDR1 is MNHNS and CDR2 SASEGT. V lost 7 bases and J lost 1; bases outside the gene matches: 6. The CDR3 is made up of 14 amino acids. The CDR3 here is CASIPRGKNTEAFF. In nucleotides, the CDR3 is TGTGCCAGCATCCCCAGGGGGAAGAACACTGAAGCTTTCTTT.

The CDR3 sequence is CASSLGTGARPDTQYF. The CDR3 region has the DNA TGTGCCAGCAGCTTAGGTACAGGGGCCCGACCAGATACGCAGTATTTT. The rearrangement joins TRBV13 to TRBJ2-3; 7 bases are a match to TRBD1. The CDR3 spans 16 residues. Germline assignment: CDR1 PRHDT and CDR2 FYEKMQ (reference sequence). The ends lost 0 bases at V and 4 bases at J; junction bases unmatched: 7. Filled out from reference TRBV13 and TRBJ2-3, the complete variable domain reads AAGVIQSPRHLIKEKRETATLKCYPIPRHDTVYWYQQGPGQDPQFLISFYEKMQSDKGSIPDRFSAQQFSDYHSELNMSSLELGDSALYFCASSLGTGARPDTQYFGPGTRLTVL.

This chain links TRBV5-4 with TRBJ2-7, with TRBD2 matching over 8 bases. Germline V gene lookup returns CDR1 SGHNT and CDR2 YYREEE (reference sequence). V lost 6 bases to trimming and J lost 2 bases; unmatched junction nucleotides: 13. The CDR3 loop spans 16 amino acids. Here the CDR3 reads CASIKPRGGPTYEQYF. CDR3 sequence (DNA): TGTGCCAGCATCAAACCTCGGGGGGGTCCTACCTACGAGCAGTACTTC.

About this clone itself: The sample contains more than one DNA sequence encoding this CDR3. This chain's CDR3 is CATSFSETEPEDTDTQYF. The DNA of the CDR3 is TGTGCCACAAGCTTCAGCGAGACAGAGCCTGAGGACACAGATACGCAGTATTTT. The chain is built from TRBV7-8 and TRBJ2-3; D is perhaps TRBD1 (5 bases). This CDR3 spans 18 amino acids. Per the germline V gene, CDR1 is SGHVS and CDR2 is FQNEAQ. The V end was cut by 10 bases, the J end by 2 bases, with 28 bases between.

This sequence joins TRBV9 and TRBJ2-1; TRBD2 matches 10 bases. Germline V gene sequence: CDR1 SGDLS, CDR2 YYNGEE. With V trimmed by 0 bases and J by 9 bases, 9 bases remained unmatched. This CDR3 has 16 amino acids. The CDR3 nucleotides are TGTGCCAGCAGCGTAGCTTCACTAGCGGGGTCGGGTGAGCAGTTCTTC. Residues: CASSVASLAGSGEQFF.

V gene TRBV5-1 combines with J gene TRBJ1-1, with TRBD1 identical over 8 bases. Trimming removed 4 bases from V and 6 bases from J; junction bases left unmatched: 8. From germline, CDR1 is SGHRS and CDR2 YFSETQ. This CDR3 has 14 residues. CDR3 protein: CASSTDRELAEAFF. The DNA for the CDR3 is TGCGCCAGCAGCACGGACAGGGAGTTGGCTGAAGCTTTCTTT.

The genes are TRBV7-2 and TRBJ2-7; D not resolved. This CDR3 spans 14 amino acids. Germline V CDR1 and CDR2: SGHTA, FQGNSA. V was trimmed by 3 bases and J by 2 bases, leaving 11 bases between them. The CDR3 spells CASSLVQSAYEQYF. DNA for the CDR3: TGTGCCAGCAGCTTGGTACAGAGTGCCTACGAGCAGTACTTC.

The J gene is TRBJ2-1, the V gene TRBV28; D is perhaps TRBD2 (6 bases). CDR3 length: 14 amino acids. Germline CDR1 reads MDHEN; CDR2 reads SYDVKM. The V and J ends lost 3 bases and 4 bases respectively, with 10 bases between them. In nucleotides, the CDR3 is TGTGCCAGCAGTTTGACGGGAGAGTACAATGAGCAGTTCTTC. Its translation is CASSLTGEYNEQFF.

The chain has TRBV9 and TRBJ2-1; the match to TRBD2 covers 10 bases. The V and J ends lost 9 bases and 0 bases, in that order; junction bases with no gene match: 18. Germline loops: CDR1 SGDLS, CDR2 YYNGEE. The length of the CDR3 is 19 residues. CDR3 DNA: TGTGCCATCTCCGCCCTAGCGGGGGCGCTACCGAGCTCCTACAATGAGCAGTTCTTC. This encodes CAISALAGALPSSYNEQFF. Using reference TRBV9 and TRBJ2-1 for the parts outside the CDR3, the full variable domain is DSGVTQTPKHLITATGQRVTLRCSPRSGDLSVYWYQQSLDQGLQFLIQYYNGEERAKGNILERFSAQQFPDLHSELNLSSLELGDSALYFCAISALAGALPSSYNEQFFGPGTRLTVL.

The V and J genes are TRBV5-1 and TRBJ2-1, with TRBD2 matching over 14 bases. The CDR3 is 15 residues long. Trimming took 8 bases from V and 7 from J; bases not matched to a gene: 8. Germline V gene data show CDR1 as SGHRS and CDR2 as YFSETQ. DNA of the CDR3: TGCGCCAGTAATACCGGGACTAGCGGGAGAAATGAGCAGTTCTTC. Translating it yields CASNTGTSGRNEQFF.

The chain is built from TRBV9 and TRBJ1-5, with D perhaps matching TRBD1 (5 bases). CDR1 SGDLS and CDR2 YYNGEE come from the germline V gene. This CDR3 is 17 amino acids long. With 4 bases removed from V and 0 bases from J, the gap between germline ends came to 17 bases. The chain's CDR3 is CASSLGAVPSSNQPQHF. CDR3 sequence (DNA): TGTGCCAGCAGCTTAGGGGCAGTCCCCTCTAGCAATCAGCCCCAGCATTTT.

The rearrangement uses TRBV9 and TRBJ1-2; 11 bases align to TRBD1. The V gene end was trimmed by 4 bases and the J gene end by 7 bases; junction bases not matched to a gene: 9. From germline, CDR1 is SGDLS and CDR2 YYNGEE. The length of the CDR3 is 15 residues. CDR3 in DNA: TGTGCCAGCAGCAGTCGGACAGGGGGCGAATCTGGCTACACCTTC. It yields the protein CASSSRTGGESGYTF.

Worth noting for this clone: The sample has other DNA sequences that encode this CDR3 too. The J gene is TRBJ1-4, the V gene TRBV5-1; D perhaps matches TRBD1 (5 bases). The CDR3 is 14 amino acids. From germline, CDR1 is SGHRS and CDR2 YFSETQ. V lost 2 bases and J lost 3, with 8 bases in between. The CDR3 DNA reads TGCGCCAGCAGCTTCGACAGACCTAATGAAAAACTGTTTTTT. It yields the protein CASSFDRPNEKLFF.

This CDR3 is CASSPGAGGPRNEQFF. The CDR3 DNA follows: TGTGCCAGCAGCCCTGGTGCGGGAGGACCGCGAAATGAGCAGTTCTTC. The chain employs TRBV5-4 and TRBJ2-1, with TRBD2 matching over 8 bases. CDR3 length: 16 amino acids. J was trimmed by 7 bases and V by 4 bases; bases with no gene match: 13. From germline, CDR1 is SGHNT and CDR2 YYREEE (reference sequence).

The rearrangement joins TRBV30 to TRBJ2-5; a weak D match, TRBD2 (6 bases). The end of the DNA aligns better with TRBJ2-7, so the J call may be wrong. Per the germline V gene, CDR1 is GTSNPN and CDR2 is SVGIG (reference sequence). This CDR3 contains 16 residues. Here the CDR3 reads CAVAFYGGTRYYEQYF. The CDR3 DNA reads as TGTGCCGTCGCTTTTTACGGAGGGACCAGATACTACGAGCAGTACTTC.

The V gene is TRBV25-1, the J gene TRBJ2-3, with D perhaps matching TRBD2 (6 bases). Trimming removed 3 bases from V and 1 base from J, with 14 bases in between. The germline gives CDR1 MGHDK, CDR2 SYGVNS. There are 16 residues in the CDR3. The CDR3 bases are TGTGCCAGCAGTGATTGGCGGGAAGGACGCACAGATACGCAGTATTTT. This gives the protein CASSDWREGRTDTQYF.

In DNA form, the CDR3 reads TGTGCCTGGAGTGTTATGAACACTGAAGCTTTCTTT. Protein sequence: CAWSVMNTEAFF. The chain is built from TRBV30 and TRBJ1-1; D is undetermined. V was trimmed by 0 bases and J by 0 bases, leaving 2 bases between them. The CDR3 totals 12 residues. CDR1 is GTSNPN, CDR2 SVGIG, per germline (reference sequence).

The J gene is TRBJ2-7, the V gene TRBV7-9, with a tentative D call TRBD2 (5 bases). Germline loops: CDR1 SEHNR, CDR2 FQNEAQ (reference sequence). The CDR3 length is 16 residues. Trimming shortened V by 1 base and J by 2 bases, and 15 bases separated the two germline ends. CDR3 in amino acids: CASSLGVGSEPYEQYF. The CDR3 nucleotides read TGTGCCAGCAGCTTAGGGGTGGGTAGCGAACCCTACGAGCAGTACTTC.

The chain carries TRBV27 and TRBJ2-6; TRBD1 agrees at 10 bases. The CDR3 consists of 16 residues. J lost 7 bases, V lost 3 bases, and 6 bases had no gene match. CDR1 and CDR2 from the germline V gene are MNHEY and SMNVEV (reference sequence). DNA for the CDR3: TGTGCCAGCAGTTTCCTCGGGACAGGGGCTGCCAACGTCCTGACTTTC. As protein: CASSFLGTGAANVLTF. The full variable domain, its missing parts supplied by reference TRBV27 and TRBJ2-6, is EAQVTQNPRYLITVTGKKLTVTCSQNMNHEYMSWYRQDPGLGLRQIYYSMNVEVTDKGDVPEGYKVSRKEKRNFPLILESPSPNQTSLYFCASSFLGTGAANVLTFGAGSRLTVL.

The chain employs TRBV6-1 and TRBJ2-5, with D tentatively TRBD1 (6 bases). The J call may not be correct, given that the DNA end is closer to TRBJ2-7. The CDR3 runs 14 residues. Per the germline V gene, CDR1 is MNHNS and CDR2 is SASEGT. The CDR3 DNA sequence: TGTGCCAGCAGTACGGGACACGGATCCTACGAGCAGTACTTC. Translating it yields CASSTGHGSYEQYF.

The chain has TRBV19 and TRBJ1-4; 7 bases are a match to TRBD1. After removal of 5 bases from V and 0 bases from J, the junction contained 6 bases not matched to a gene. The CDR3 is 16 amino acids. Germline V gene sequence: CDR1 LNHDA, CDR2 SQIVND (reference sequence). CDR3 bases: TGTGCCAGTAGTGTAACCGGGACAGCAACTAATGAAAAACTGTTTTTT. Protein: CASSVTGTATNEKLFF. Full variable domain (rest looked up from reference TRBV19 and TRBJ1-4): DGGITQSPKYLFRKEGQNVTLSCEQNLNHDAMYWYRQDPGQGLRLIYYSQIVNDFQKGDIAEGYSVSREKKESFPLTVTSAQKNPTAFYLCASSVTGTATNEKLFFGSGTQLSVL.